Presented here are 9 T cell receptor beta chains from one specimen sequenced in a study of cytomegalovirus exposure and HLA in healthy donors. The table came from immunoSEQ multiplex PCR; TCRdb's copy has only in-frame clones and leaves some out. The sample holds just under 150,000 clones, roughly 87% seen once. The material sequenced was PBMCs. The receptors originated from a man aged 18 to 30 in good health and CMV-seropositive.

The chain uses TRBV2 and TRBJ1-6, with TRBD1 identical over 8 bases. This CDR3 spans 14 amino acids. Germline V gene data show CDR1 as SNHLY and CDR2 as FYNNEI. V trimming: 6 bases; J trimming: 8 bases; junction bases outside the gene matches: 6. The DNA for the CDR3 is TGTGCCAGCAGGGACAGGGTAGGAGATTCACCCCTCCACTTT. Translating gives CASRDRVGDSPLHF.

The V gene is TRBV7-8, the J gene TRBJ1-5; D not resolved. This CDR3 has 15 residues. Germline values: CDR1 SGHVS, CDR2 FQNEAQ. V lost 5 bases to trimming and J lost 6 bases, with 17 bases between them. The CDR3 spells CASSPGGVGSQPQHF. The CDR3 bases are TGTGCCAGCAGCCCTGGCGGGGTTGGGTCTCAGCCCCAGCATTTT. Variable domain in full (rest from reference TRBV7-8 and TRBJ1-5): GAGVSQSPRYKVAKRGQDVALRCDPISGHVSLFWYQQALGQGPEFLTYFQNEAQLDKSGLPSDRFFAERPEGSVSTLKIQRTQQEDSAVYLCASSPGGVGSQPQHFGDGTRLSIL.

CDR3: CASRGLAGTNEQFF. CDR3 nucleotides: TGTGCCAGCAGGGGACTAGCGGGGACCAATGAGCAGTTCTTC. This sequence joins TRBV2 and TRBJ2-1; 13 bases agree with TRBD2. Per the germline V gene, CDR1 is SNHLY and CDR2 is FYNNEI. The CDR3 contains 14 residues. V lost 6 bases, J lost 6 bases, and 2 bases stayed unmatched.

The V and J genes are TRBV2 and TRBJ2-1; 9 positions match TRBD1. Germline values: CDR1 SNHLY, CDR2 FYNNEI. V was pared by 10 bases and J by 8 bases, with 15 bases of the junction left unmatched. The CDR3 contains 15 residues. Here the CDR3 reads CATTTGTGLGDEQFF. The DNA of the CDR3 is TGTGCCACTACCACCGGGACAGGGCTGGGGGATGAGCAGTTCTTC. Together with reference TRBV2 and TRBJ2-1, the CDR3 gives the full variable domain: EPEVTQTPSHQVTQMGQEVILRCVPISNHLYFYWYRQILGQKVEFLVSFYNNEISEKSEIFDDQFSVERPDGSNFTLKIRSTKLEDSAMYFCATTTGTGLGDEQFFGPGTRLTVL.

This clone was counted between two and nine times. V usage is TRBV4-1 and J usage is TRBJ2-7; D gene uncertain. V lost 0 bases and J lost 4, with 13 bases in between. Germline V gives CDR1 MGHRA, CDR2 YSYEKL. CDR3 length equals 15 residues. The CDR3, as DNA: TGCGCCAGCAGCCAAGAATCGCGGCAGTTATACGAGCAGTACTTC. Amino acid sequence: CASSQESRQLYEQYF.

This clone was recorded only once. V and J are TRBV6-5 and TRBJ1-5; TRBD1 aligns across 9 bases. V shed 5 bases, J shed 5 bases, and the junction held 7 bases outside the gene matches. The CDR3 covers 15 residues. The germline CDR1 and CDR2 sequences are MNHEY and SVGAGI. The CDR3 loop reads CASSDLDRGYQPQHF. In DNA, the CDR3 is TGTGCCAGCAGTGACTTGGACAGGGGATATCAGCCCCAGCATTTT.

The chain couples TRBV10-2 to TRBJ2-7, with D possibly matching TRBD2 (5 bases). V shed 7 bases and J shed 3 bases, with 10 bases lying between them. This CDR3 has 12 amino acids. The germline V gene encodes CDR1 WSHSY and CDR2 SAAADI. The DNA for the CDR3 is TGCGCCAGCAAAACCCGGGGCTACGAGCAGTACTTC. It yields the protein CASKTRGYEQYF.

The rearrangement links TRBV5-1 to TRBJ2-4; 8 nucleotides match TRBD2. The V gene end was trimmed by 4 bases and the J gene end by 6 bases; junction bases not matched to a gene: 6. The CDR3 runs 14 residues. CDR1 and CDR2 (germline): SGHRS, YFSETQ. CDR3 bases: TGCGCCAGCAGCCAGAGCGGGAGATTAAACATTCAGTACTTC. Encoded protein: CASSQSGRLNIQYF.

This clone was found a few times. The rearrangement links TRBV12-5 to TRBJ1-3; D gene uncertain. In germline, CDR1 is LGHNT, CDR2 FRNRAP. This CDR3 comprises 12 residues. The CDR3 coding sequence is TGTGCCTGGGCGTCCGTAGGAAACACCATATATTTT. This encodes CAWASVGNTIYF.